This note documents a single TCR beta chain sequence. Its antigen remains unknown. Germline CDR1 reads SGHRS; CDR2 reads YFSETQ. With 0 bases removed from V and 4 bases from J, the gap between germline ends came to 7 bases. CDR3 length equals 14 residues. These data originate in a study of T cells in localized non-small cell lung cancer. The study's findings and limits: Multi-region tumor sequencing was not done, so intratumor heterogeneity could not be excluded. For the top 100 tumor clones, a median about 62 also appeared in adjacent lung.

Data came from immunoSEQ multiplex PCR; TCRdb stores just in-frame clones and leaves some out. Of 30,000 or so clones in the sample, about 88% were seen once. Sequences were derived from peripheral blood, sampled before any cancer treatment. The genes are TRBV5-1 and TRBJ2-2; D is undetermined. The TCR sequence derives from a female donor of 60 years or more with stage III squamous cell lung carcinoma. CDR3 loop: CASSLDGLTGELFF. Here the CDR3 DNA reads TGCGCCAGCAGCTTGGATGGTCTCACCGGGGAGCTGTTTTTT.